Presented here are 12 T cell receptor beta chains from one specimen sequenced in a study of Tregs in tolerant kidney transplant recipients. Using immunoSEQ multiplex PCR, the repertoire was profiled, and TCRdb retains in-frame clones only, with some absent. The data contain around 78,000 clones, less than 95% of them seen just once; the ten biggest clones take up 0.34%. Material: Tregs from blood, obtained before the transplant. The receptors derive from a human donor who received a combined kidney and bone marrow transplant.

On this clone itself: Other DNA sequences in the same sample also yield this CDR3. The chain couples TRBV27 to TRBJ2-3; no reliable D call. Germline-derived CDR1 and CDR2 are MNHEY and SMNVEV (reference sequence). This CDR3 spans 14 amino acids. Trimming took off 2 bases at V and 6 bases at J, with 12 bases between the two ends. The CDR3 sequence: CASSLPGERDTQYF. CDR3 sequence (DNA): TGTGCCAGCAGTTTACCCGGCGAGAGGGATACGCAGTATTTT.

This chain joins TRBV30 and TRBJ2-7; perhaps D is TRBD1 or TRBD2 (5 bases each). From germline, CDR1 is GTSNPN and CDR2 SVGIG (reference sequence). The CDR3 length is 15 residues. V lost 8 bases and J 3 bases, leaving 23 bases between the germline ends. CDR3 sequence reads: CALESGWGNHYEQYF. The CDR3 DNA follows: TGTGCCCTGGAATCCGGCTGGGGGAACCACTACGAGCAGTACTTC.

A remark on this clone: The CDR3 ends on some other residue instead of the conserved phenylalanine or tryptophan, so this is likely a read error. V usage is TRBV11-2 and J usage is TRBJ2-7; 9 nucleotides agree with TRBD2. The CDR3 has 14 amino acids. V was clipped by 4 bases and J by 4 bases; unmatched bases: 5. In germline, CDR1 is SGHAT, CDR2 FQNNGV. The CDR3 region has the DNA TGTGCCAGCAGCTCCGTAGCGGGGGTATACGAGCAGTACCTC. It is translated as CASSSVAGVYEQYL.

J is TRBJ2-7 and V is TRBV7-9; TRBD2 matches 7 bases. The trim removed 0 bases at V and 5 bases at J, leaving 4 bases unmatched. The CDR3 has 14 residues. The V gene's germline CDR1 is SEHNR and CDR2 FQNEAQ (reference sequence). The CDR3 spells CASSLAGGPDEQYF. For the CDR3, the DNA is TGTGCCAGCAGCTTAGCGGGAGGGCCTGACGAGCAGTACTTC.

This clone occurred once. The rearrangement links TRBV30 to TRBJ2-1; tentative D call: TRBD2 (6 bases). V was clipped by 2 bases and J by 5 bases, with 16 bases between them. The CDR3 runs 15 residues. Germline V lookup: CDR1 GTSNPN, CDR2 SVGIG (reference sequence). The CDR3 DNA follows: TGTGCCTGGAGTATAGCGGCTGACTATGACAATGAGCAGTTCTTC. Protein sequence: CAWSIAADYDNEQFF.

This chain joins TRBV4-2 and TRBJ2-3, with 8 positions matching TRBD2. Per the germline V gene, CDR1 is LGHNA and CDR2 is YNFKEQ. V dropped 4 bases and J dropped 6; count of bases not matched to a gene: 12. The CDR3 consists of 16 residues. In DNA, the CDR3 is TGTGCCAGCAGCCCGAGAACTAGCGGTAATGTCGATACGCAGTATTTT. This translates into CASSPRTSGNVDTQYF.

This chain connects TRBV7-2 to TRBJ2-1; 10 bases map to TRBD2. This CDR3 is built from 14 residues. CDR1 and CDR2 from the germline V gene are SGHTA and FQGNSA. Trimming at V came to 5 bases and at J to 9 bases, leaving 7 bases not matched to a gene. CDR3 amino acids: CASSPSGRAIEQFF. Written as DNA, the CDR3 is TGTGCCAGCAGCCCAAGCGGGAGGGCCATTGAGCAGTTCTTC.

The chain joins TRBV19 to TRBJ2-1, with 8 positions matching TRBD1. This CDR3 is built from 17 residues. Germline CDR1 reads LNHDA; CDR2 reads SQIVND (reference sequence). J was trimmed by 5 bases and V by 5 bases; bases with no gene match: 14. CDR3 region: CASSPNPGTGGNNEQFF. CDR3 sequence (DNA): TGTGCCAGTAGTCCAAACCCCGGGACAGGCGGGAACAATGAGCAGTTCTTC.

The rearrangement uses TRBV5-1 and TRBJ2-3, with TRBD2 matching over 13 bases. Germline CDR1 is SGHRS and CDR2 is YFSETQ. After removal of 0 bases from V and 6 bases from J, the junction contained 4 bases not matched to a gene. The CDR3 has 16 amino acids. Here the CDR3 DNA reads TGCGCCAGCAGCTTGGCGCGACTAGCGGGAGGTGATACGCAGTATTTT. It yields the protein CASSLARLAGGDTQYF.

The chain is built from TRBV18 and TRBJ2-1; TRBD2 matches at 10 bases. From germline, CDR1 is KGHSH and CDR2 LQKENI. The CDR3 covers 13 residues. V gave up 11 bases and J gave up 7 bases; unmatched junction bases: 8. DNA of the CDR3: TGTGCCGGACGAGCGGGAGGGGGTAATGAGCAGTTCTTC. Translated, it gives CAGRAGGGNEQFF.

This clone has only one observation. The V and J genes are TRBV5-6 and TRBJ2-7; no clear D. The germline V gene has CDR1 SGHDT and CDR2 YYEEEE. The V gene lost 0 bases and the J gene lost 5 bases, with 18 bases spanning the gap. This CDR3 spans 16 amino acids. CDR3 sequence (DNA): TGTGCCAGCAGCTTGGGGACCCCAAGTGTTTGGGACGAGCAGTACTTC. This encodes CASSLGTPSVWDEQYF.

In the case of this clone: Germline and junction disagree at one end, which may indicate a read error. V and J are TRBV6-6 and TRBJ2-1, with TRBD2 matching over 8 bases. The CDR3 runs to 15 residues. The germline V gene has CDR1 MNHNY and CDR2 SVGAGI (reference sequence). CDR3 nucleotides: TGTGCCGGCAGTTACTCCATCGGGAGGGGTGGTGAGCAGTTCTTC. Translating gives CAGSYSIGRGGEQFF.